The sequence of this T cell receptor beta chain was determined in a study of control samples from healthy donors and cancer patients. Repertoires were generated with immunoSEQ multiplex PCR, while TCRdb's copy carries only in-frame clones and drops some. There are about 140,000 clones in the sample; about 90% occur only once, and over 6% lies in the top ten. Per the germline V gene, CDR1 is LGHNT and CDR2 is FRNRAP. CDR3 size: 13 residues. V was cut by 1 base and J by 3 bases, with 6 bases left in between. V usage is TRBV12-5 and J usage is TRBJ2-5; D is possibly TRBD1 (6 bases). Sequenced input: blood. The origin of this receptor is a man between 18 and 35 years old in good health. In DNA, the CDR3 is TGTGCTAGTGGTTTGGACAGGGAAGAGACCCAGTACTTC. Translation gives CASGLDREETQYF.